This TCR beta chain emerged from a study of blood T cell repertoires in COVID-19. Across the study: Sources were T cells, B-cell-depleted T cells, or PBMCs; the material itself was cDNA or gDNA.

TCRdb's copy holds only in-frame clones and misses some; the assay was immunoSEQ multiplex PCR. The table has a few hundred thousand clones, approximately 86% seen once. Looked up from germline, CDR1 is ENHRY and CDR2 is SYGVKD. The V and J ends lost 2 bases and 9 bases respectively, with 11 bases between them. The CDR3 has 13 amino acids. Source material: peripheral blood. This sequence originates from a man younger than 45 with active or convalescent COVID-19. V and J are TRBV10-3 and TRBJ2-1; D remains unclear. CDR3 DNA sequence: TGTGCCATCAGTGAGACTCGTGGTGGTGAGCAGTTCTTC. Protein product: CAISETRGGEQFF.